Shown below are 21 T cell receptor beta chains from a single sample sequenced in a study of neoadjuvant anti-PD-1 for oral cavity cancer. Only in-frame clones appear in the TCRdb table, and some are missing; sequencing was by immunoSEQ multiplex PCR. The sample yields approximately 17,000 clones, about 70% seen once. The sequenced sample was PBMCs, obtained before nivolumab (anti-PD-1) treatment. These receptors all come from a person between 40 and 79 years old with oral cavity squamous cell carcinoma.

This rearrangement joins TRBV19 to TRBJ2-1; 7 bases agree with TRBD2. Germline V CDR1 and CDR2: LNHDA, SQIVND (reference sequence). V dropped 5 bases and J dropped 1; count of bases not matched to a gene: 5. This CDR3 is built from 15 residues. CDR3 amino acids: CASSPVAGSYNEQFF. The CDR3 nucleotides read TGTGCCAGTAGTCCCGTAGCGGGTTCCTACAATGAGCAGTTCTTC.

The chain couples TRBV30 to TRBJ1-2, with D perhaps TRBD1 (6 bases). Trimming removed 3 bases from V and 5 bases from J, with 13 bases in between. Per the germline V gene, CDR1 is GTSNPN and CDR2 is SVGIG (reference sequence). The CDR3 sequence is 13 residues long. Here the CDR3 DNA reads TGTGCCTGGAGGTCCCCAGGGGCATATGGCTACACCTTC. It is translated as CAWRSPGAYGYTF.

This clone was counted a few times. The chain combines TRBV6-5 with TRBJ1-1; 9 bases map to TRBD1. V lost 0 bases to trimming and J lost 5 bases; unmatched junction nucleotides: 4. The CDR3 consists of 15 residues. Germline V CDR1 and CDR2: MNHEY, SVGAGI. Here the CDR3 DNA reads TGTGCCAGCAGTTACTCAGGGACAGGGCTGACTGAAGCTTTCTTT. This codes for CASSYSGTGLTEAFF.

This clone turned up a few times. The chain recombines TRBV29-1 with TRBJ2-5; 12 bases align to TRBD2. V shed 5 bases and J 5 bases; nucleotides not matched to a gene: 6. CDR1 SQVTM and CDR2 ANQGSEA come from the germline V gene. CDR3 size: 14 residues. CDR3 loop: CSVSSGRVAETQYF. The CDR3 region has the DNA TGCAGCGTTTCTAGCGGGAGGGTAGCGGAGACCCAGTACTTC.

This clone was observed a few times. The J gene is TRBJ1-3, the V gene TRBV28; unclear D gene. V was trimmed by 6 bases and J by 4 bases, leaving 13 bases between them. The germline V gene has CDR1 MDHEN and CDR2 SYDVKM. The CDR3 covers 14 residues. The CDR3 DNA reads TGTGCCAGCAGCTCCCAGATACAGGGAAACACCATATATTTT. Protein: CASSSQIQGNTIYF.

This clone came up once. The chain joins TRBV29-1 to TRBJ1-2; D might be TRBD1 (5 bases). Trimming cost V 6 bases and J 6 bases, with 17 bases left between them. The CDR3 totals 13 residues. Germline-derived CDR1 and CDR2 are SQVTM and ANQGSEA. Here the CDR3 reads CSVLRQNMDGYTF. The DNA for the CDR3 is TGCAGCGTCCTACGACAGAACATGGATGGCTACACCTTC.

This sequence joins TRBV5-1 and TRBJ2-7; unclear D gene. Trimming shortened V by 0 bases and J by 0 bases, and 7 bases separated the two germline ends. Germline V gene lookup returns CDR1 SGHRS and CDR2 YFSETQ. This CDR3 region has 14 residues. Written as DNA, the CDR3 is TGCGCCAGCAGCTTGGATCGGCTCTCCTACGAGCAGTACTTC. Encoded protein: CASSLDRLSYEQYF.

The chain has TRBV2 and TRBJ1-4, with 8 positions matching TRBD1. The germline V gene encodes CDR1 SNHLY and CDR2 FYNNEI. The V segment lost 2 bases and the J segment 6 bases; nucleotides outside the gene matches: 2. The CDR3 runs 14 residues. The CDR3 protein is CASSENRGDEKLFF. As DNA, the CDR3 is TGTGCCAGCAGTGAAAACAGGGGGGATGAAAAACTGTTTTTT.

The chain recombines TRBV28 with TRBJ1-5, with no clear D. Germline CDR1 and CDR2: MDHEN and SYDVKM. The CDR3 loop spans 12 amino acids. Trimming removed 2 bases from V and 7 bases from J, with 6 bases in between. CDR3 DNA sequence: TGTGCCAGCAGTTTAACGCGGCAGCCCCAGCATTTT. It is translated as CASSLTRQPQHF.

This clone has only one observation. The chain is built from TRBV5-5 and TRBJ2-3; D not certain. The CDR3 runs 13 residues. Germline loops: CDR1 SGHKS, CDR2 YYEKEE (reference sequence). The V end lost 0 bases, the J end lost 6 bases, and 8 bases lay between the germline ends. In DNA, the CDR3 is TGTGCCAGCAGCTTGGGTCCACGGGATACGCAGTATTTT. This gives the protein CASSLGPRDTQYF.

The chain is built from TRBV9 and TRBJ1-4; D may be TRBD1 (5 bases). This CDR3 region has 15 residues. Germline V gives CDR1 SGDLS, CDR2 YYNGEE. V was trimmed by 2 bases and J by 0 bases, leaving 8 bases between them. The CDR3: CASSVGGATNEKLFF. The CDR3 DNA reads as TGTGCCAGCAGCGTCGGGGGGGCAACTAATGAAAAACTGTTTTTT. Full variable domain (remainder filled in from reference TRBV9 and TRBJ1-4): DSGVTQTPKHLITATGQRVTLRCSPRSGDLSVYWYQQSLDQGLQFLIQYYNGEERAKGNILERFSAQQFPDLHSELNLSSLELGDSALYFCASSVGGATNEKLFFGSGTQLSVL.

Comments on this clone: Relative to the germline gene, one junction end is altered; a read error may explain this. This sequence joins TRBV7-7 and TRBJ1-1; D possibly corresponds to TRBD1 (6 bases). CDR3 length: 13 amino acids. In germline, CDR1 is SSHAT, CDR2 FNYEAQ (reference sequence). The CDR3 DNA sequence: TGTGCTAGCAGCCCACAGCCAGGGGCTGAAGCTTTCTTT. Translated, it gives CASSPQPGAEAFF. Based on the CDR3 plus reference TRBV7-7 and TRBJ1-1, the full variable domain is GAGVSQSPRYKVTKRGQDVTLRCDPISSHATLYWYQQALGQGPEFLTYFNYEAQPDKSGLPSDRFSAERPEGSISTLTIQRTEQRDSAMYRCASSPQPGAEAFFGQGTRLTVV.

Note on this clone: This same CDR3 is encoded by further DNA sequences in the sample. V usage is TRBV30 and J usage is TRBJ1-2; the D gene is possibly TRBD1 (6 bases). The CDR3 extends over 11 amino acids. Trimming pared 1 base from V and 8 bases from J, leaving 8 bases between. Germline lookup yields CDR1 GTSNPN and CDR2 SVGIG (reference sequence). The CDR3: CAWSEGVGYTF. Here the CDR3 DNA reads TGTGCCTGGAGTGAGGGGGTCGGCTACACCTTC.

This chain joins TRBV25-1 and TRBJ2-1; TRBD1 is a possible D gene (5 bases). Between the trimmed V and J ends, which lost 4 bases and 0 bases, there was a span of 10 bases. Per germline, CDR1 MGHDK and CDR2 SYGVNS. This CDR3 is 15 amino acids long. The CDR3 loop reads CASSGNRGSYNEQFF. In DNA, the CDR3 is TGTGCCAGCAGTGGAAATAGGGGCTCCTACAATGAGCAGTTCTTC.

This clone has more than one count but fewer than ten. V is TRBV5-1 and J is TRBJ2-2; D may match TRBD1 or TRBD2 (5 bases each). Germline CDR1 reads SGHRS; CDR2 reads YFSETQ. The CDR3 consists of 14 residues. V gave up 4 bases and J gave up 7 bases, with 14 bases separating them. This CDR3 reads CASSPRDVYGELFF. CDR3 coding DNA: TGCGCCAGCAGCCCGAGGGACGTGTACGGGGAGCTGTTTTTT.

V gene TRBV4-2 combines with J gene TRBJ1-1; D is uncertain. The CDR3 totals 14 residues. The V gene's germline CDR1 is LGHNA and CDR2 YNFKEQ. Trimming took 1 base from V and 0 from J, leaving 6 bases between them. The CDR3 DNA reads TGTGCCAGCAGCCAAGGTGAGGTGAACACTGAAGCTTTCTTT. Translation: CASSQGEVNTEAFF.

The gene calls are TRBV30 and TRBJ2-2; no clear D gene. The germline V gene encodes CDR1 GTSNPN and CDR2 SVGIG (reference sequence). Trimming pared 0 bases from V and 7 bases from J, leaving 3 bases between. CDR3 size: 11 residues. The CDR3 reads CAWSVSGELFF. CDR3 sequence (DNA): TGTGCCTGGAGTGTTAGCGGGGAGCTGTTTTTT.

V gene TRBV6-1 combines with J gene TRBJ2-3, with 7 bases identical to TRBD1. CDR1 is MNHNS, CDR2 SASEGT, per germline. The CDR3 has 15 amino acids. The V and J ends lost 5 bases and 5 bases, in that order; junction bases with no gene match: 10. CDR3 bases: TGTGCCAGCAGTTCCGGGACAGTGGGGCAAGATACGCAGTATTTT. It yields the protein CASSSGTVGQDTQYF.

J is TRBJ1-4 and V is TRBV19, with D possibly being TRBD1 (6 bases). V lost 5 bases to trimming and J lost 8 bases, with 15 bases between them. Germline CDR1 and CDR2: LNHDA and SQIVND (reference sequence). The CDR3 has 14 amino acids. In DNA, the CDR3 is TGTGCCAGTAGTCTGACAGGTGTTACGGAAAAACTGTTTTTT. Protein product: CASSLTGVTEKLFF.

The chain carries TRBV5-8 and TRBJ1-5; D gene unclear. Germline V gene sequence: CDR1 SGHTS, CDR2 YDEGEE. V gave up 0 bases and J gave up 9 bases, with 19 bases separating them. The CDR3 totals 16 residues. The CDR3 DNA reads TGTGCCAGCAGCTTGGCCGGCAGCCAGGTCGTTACGCCCCAGCATTTT. This translates into CASSLAGSQVVTPQHF.

This chain uses TRBV11-2 with TRBJ2-1, with D perhaps given as TRBD1 or TRBD2 (5 bases each). V lost 5 bases and J lost 13, with 15 bases in between. The CDR3 is 12 amino acids. The germline CDR1 and CDR2 sequences are SGHAT and FQNNGV. The chain's CDR3 is CASSPGASLQFF. The CDR3 bases are TGTGCCAGCAGCCCTGGGGCTAGCCTCCAGTTCTTC.